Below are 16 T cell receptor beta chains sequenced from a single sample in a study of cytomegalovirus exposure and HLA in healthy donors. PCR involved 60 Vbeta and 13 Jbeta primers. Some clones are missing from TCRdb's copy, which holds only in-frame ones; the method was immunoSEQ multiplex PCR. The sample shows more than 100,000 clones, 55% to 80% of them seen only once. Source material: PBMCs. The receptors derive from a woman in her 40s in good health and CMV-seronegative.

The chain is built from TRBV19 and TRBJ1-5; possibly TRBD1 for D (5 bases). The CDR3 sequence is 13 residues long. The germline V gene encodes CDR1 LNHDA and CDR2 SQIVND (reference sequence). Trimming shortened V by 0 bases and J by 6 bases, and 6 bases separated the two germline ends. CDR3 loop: CASSIEGGQPQHF. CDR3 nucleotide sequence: TGTGCCAGTAGTATAGAGGGGGGTCAGCCCCAGCATTTT.

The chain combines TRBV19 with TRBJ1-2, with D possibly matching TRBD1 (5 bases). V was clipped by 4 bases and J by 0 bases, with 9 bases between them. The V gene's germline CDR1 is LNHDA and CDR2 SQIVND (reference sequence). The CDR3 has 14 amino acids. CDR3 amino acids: CASSSQGSNYGYTF. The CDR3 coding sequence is TGTGCCAGTAGTAGCCAGGGCTCTAACTATGGCTACACCTTC.

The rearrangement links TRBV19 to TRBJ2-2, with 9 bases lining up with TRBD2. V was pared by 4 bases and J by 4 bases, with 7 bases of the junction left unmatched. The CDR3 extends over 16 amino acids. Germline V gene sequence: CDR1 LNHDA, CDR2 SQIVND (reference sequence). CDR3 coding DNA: TGTGCCAGTAGTAGGGCTAGCGGGGAGATCACCGGGGAGCTGTTTTTT. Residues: CASSRASGEITGELFF.

CDR3 coding DNA: TGTGCCAGCAAGTCGGCGGGGGGCCCCTACGAGCAGTACTTC. This sequence encodes CASKSAGGPYEQYF. This chain joins TRBV28 and TRBJ2-7, with 8 bases lining up with TRBD2. The CDR3 sequence is 14 residues long. Germline V gene data show CDR1 as MDHEN and CDR2 as SYDVKM. J was trimmed by 2 bases and V by 7 bases; bases with no gene match: 7.

The CDR3 protein is CASSPGSGNQPQHF. Here the CDR3 DNA reads TGTGCCAGCTCACCAGGGAGTGGCAATCAGCCCCAGCATTTT. The J gene is TRBJ1-5, the V gene TRBV18, with D hard to call. Trimming removed 2 bases at V and 2 bases at J, with 7 bases between. CDR1 and CDR2 from the germline V gene are KGHSH and LQKENI. The CDR3 totals 14 residues. Supplemented by reference TRBV18 and TRBJ1-5, the full variable domain reads NAGVMQNPRHLVRRRGQEARLRCSPMKGHSHVYWYRQLPEEGLKFMVYLQKENIIDESGMPKERFSAEFPKEGPSILRIQQVVRGDSAAYFCASSPGSGNQPQHFGDGTRLSIL.

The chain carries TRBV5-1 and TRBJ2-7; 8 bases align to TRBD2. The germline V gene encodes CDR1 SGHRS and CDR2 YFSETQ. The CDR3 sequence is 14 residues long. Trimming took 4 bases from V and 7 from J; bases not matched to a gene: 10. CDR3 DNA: TGCGCCAGCAGCGCCTCGGGGGGGCGTTTAGAGCAGTACTTC. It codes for CASSASGGRLEQYF.

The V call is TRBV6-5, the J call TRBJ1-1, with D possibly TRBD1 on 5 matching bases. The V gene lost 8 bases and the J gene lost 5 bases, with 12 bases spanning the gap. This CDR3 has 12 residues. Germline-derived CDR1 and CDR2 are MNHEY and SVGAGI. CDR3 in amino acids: CASARGETEAFF. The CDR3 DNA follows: TGTGCCAGCGCACGGGGGGAAACTGAAGCTTTCTTT.

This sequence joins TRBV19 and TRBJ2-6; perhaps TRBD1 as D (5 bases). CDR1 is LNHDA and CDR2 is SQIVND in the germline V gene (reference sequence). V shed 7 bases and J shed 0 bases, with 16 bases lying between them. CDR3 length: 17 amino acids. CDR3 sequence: CASTVRGPTSGANVLTF. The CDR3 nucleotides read TGTGCCAGTACGGTAAGGGGCCCTACCTCTGGGGCCAACGTCCTGACTTTC.

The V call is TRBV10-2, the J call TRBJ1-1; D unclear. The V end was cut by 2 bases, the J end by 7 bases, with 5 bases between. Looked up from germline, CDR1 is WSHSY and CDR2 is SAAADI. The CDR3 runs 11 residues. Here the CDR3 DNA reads TGCGCCAGCAGTGAGCGGGGTGAAGCTTTCTTT. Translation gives CASSERGEAFF.

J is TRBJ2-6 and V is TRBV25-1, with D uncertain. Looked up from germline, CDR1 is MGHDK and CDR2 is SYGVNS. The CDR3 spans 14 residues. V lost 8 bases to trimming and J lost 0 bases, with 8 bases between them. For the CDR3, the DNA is TGTGCCAGCGGCAGTTCCTCTGGGGCCAACGTCCTGACTTTC. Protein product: CASGSSSGANVLTF.

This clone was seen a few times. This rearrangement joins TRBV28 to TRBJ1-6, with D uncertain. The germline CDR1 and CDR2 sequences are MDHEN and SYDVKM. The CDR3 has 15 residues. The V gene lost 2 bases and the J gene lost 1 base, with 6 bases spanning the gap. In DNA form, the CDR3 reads TGTGCCAGCAGTTTACCAGGTTCCTATAATTCACCCCTCCACTTT. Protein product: CASSLPGSYNSPLHF.

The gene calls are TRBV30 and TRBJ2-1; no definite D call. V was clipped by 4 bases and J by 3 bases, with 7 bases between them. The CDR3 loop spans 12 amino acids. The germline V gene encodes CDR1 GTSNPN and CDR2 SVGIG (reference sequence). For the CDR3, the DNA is TGTGCCTGGAATACCGGCTACAATGAGCAGTTCTTC. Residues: CAWNTGYNEQFF.

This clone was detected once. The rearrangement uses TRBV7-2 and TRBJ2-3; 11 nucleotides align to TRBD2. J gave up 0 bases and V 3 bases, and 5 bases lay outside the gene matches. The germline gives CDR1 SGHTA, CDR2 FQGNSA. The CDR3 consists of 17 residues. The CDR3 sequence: CASSFPSGGISTDTQYF. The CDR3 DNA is TGTGCCAGCAGCTTCCCTAGCGGGGGGATTAGCACAGATACGCAGTATTTT.

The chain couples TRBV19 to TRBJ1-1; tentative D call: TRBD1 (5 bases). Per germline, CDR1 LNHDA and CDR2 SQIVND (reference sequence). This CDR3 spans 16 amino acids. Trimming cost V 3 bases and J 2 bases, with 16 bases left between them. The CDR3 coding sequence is TGTGCCAGTAGTATTCTCCGCGGGGCCTATAACACTGAAGCTTTCTTT. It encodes CASSILRGAYNTEAFF.

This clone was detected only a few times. The CDR3 sequence: CASSYGQGVAYEQYF. For the CDR3, the DNA is TGTGCCAGCAGTTACGGGCAGGGGGTGGCCTACGAGCAGTACTTC. The genes are TRBV6-5 and TRBJ2-7; 7 nucleotides align to TRBD1. Trimming cost V 2 bases and J 2 bases; bases outside gene matches: 6. The CDR3 sequence is 15 residues long. In germline, CDR1 is MNHEY, CDR2 SVGAGI.

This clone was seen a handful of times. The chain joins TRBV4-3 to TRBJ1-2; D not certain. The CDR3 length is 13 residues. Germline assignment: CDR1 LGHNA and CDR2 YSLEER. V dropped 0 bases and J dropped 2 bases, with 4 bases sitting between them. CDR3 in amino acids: CASSQELNYGYTF. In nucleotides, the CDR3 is TGCGCCAGCAGCCAAGAACTCAACTATGGCTACACCTTC.